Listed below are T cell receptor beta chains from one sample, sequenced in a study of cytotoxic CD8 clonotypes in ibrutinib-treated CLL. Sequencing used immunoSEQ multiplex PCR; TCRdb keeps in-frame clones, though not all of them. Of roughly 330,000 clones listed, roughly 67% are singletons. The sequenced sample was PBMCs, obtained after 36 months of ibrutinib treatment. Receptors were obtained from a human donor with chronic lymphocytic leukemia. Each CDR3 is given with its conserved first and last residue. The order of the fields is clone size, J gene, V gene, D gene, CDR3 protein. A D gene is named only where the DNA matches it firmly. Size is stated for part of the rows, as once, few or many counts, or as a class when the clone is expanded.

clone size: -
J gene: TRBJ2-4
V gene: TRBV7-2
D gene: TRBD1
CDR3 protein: CASSHLTGASKNIQYF

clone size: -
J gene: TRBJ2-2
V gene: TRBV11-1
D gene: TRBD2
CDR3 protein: CASSLTGHRASGHTGELFF

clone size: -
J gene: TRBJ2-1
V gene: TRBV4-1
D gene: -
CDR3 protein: CASSQDSRSYNEQFF

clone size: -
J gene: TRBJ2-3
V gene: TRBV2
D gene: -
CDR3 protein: CASSDRGSTDTQYF

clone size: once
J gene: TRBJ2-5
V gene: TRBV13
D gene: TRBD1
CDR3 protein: CASSGNRGLETQYF

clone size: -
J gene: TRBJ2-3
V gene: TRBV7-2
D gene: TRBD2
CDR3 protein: CASRIAGGADTQYF

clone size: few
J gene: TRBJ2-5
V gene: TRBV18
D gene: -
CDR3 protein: CASSRGTAQETQYF

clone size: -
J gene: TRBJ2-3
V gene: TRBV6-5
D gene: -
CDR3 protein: CASSYGNTDTQYF

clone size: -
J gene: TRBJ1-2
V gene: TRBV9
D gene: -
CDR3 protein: CASALGGLGYTF

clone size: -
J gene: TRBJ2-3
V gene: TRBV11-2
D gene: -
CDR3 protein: CASSFGGSTDTQYF

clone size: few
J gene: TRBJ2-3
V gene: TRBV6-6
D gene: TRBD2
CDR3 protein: CASSPLLAGGVNTQYF

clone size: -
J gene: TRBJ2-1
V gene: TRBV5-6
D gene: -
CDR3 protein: CASSLRETTQFF

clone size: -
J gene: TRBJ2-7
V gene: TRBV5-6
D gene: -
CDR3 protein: CASSYDLTYEQYF

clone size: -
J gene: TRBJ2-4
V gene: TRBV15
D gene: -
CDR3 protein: CATSIAGSAKNIQYF

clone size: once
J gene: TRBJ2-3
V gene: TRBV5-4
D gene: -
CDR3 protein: CASSLWGSADTQYF

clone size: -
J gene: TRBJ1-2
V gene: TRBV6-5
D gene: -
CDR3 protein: CASSYSNRDYGYTF

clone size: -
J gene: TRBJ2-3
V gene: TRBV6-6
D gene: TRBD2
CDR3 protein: CASSYAGGEDTQYF

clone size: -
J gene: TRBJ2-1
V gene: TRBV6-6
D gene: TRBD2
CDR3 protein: CASSVLAPSYNEQFF

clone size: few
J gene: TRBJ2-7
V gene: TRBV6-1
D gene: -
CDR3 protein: CASSEIQGWSYEQYF

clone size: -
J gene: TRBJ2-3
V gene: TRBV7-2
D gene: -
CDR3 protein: CASSLGSLPDTQYF

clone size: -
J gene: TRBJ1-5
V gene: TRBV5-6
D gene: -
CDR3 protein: CASSLWRTVYSNQPQHF

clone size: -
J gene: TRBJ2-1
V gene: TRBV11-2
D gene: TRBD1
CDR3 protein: CASRRQGAAYNEQFF

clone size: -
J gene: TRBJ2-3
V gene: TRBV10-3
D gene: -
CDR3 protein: CAIGEPTDTQYF

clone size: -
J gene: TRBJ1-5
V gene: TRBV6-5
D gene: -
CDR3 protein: CASRDQGSNQPQHF

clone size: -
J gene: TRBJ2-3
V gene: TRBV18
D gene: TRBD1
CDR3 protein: CASSPAQQGAADTQYF

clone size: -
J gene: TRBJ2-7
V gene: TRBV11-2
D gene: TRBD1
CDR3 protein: CASSYQGASGEQYF

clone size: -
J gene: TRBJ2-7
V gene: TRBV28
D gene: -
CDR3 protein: CASPTPVRGRRDYEQYF

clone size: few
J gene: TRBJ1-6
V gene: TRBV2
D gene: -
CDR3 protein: CASSARGPKLNSPLHF

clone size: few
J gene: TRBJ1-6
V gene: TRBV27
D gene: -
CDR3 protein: CASSLNLNSPLHF

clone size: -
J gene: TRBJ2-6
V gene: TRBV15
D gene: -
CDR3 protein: CATSRAGVAGSGANVLTF

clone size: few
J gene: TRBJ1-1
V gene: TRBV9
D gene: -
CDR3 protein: CASSVVGGNTEAFF

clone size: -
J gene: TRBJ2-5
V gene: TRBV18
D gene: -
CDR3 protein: CASSQGLTANQETQYF

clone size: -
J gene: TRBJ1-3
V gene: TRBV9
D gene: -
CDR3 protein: CASSATGLGGMGNTIYF